Each of the 29 T cell receptor beta chains below was sequenced from the same sample in a study of blood T cell repertoires in COVID-19. Assay used: immunoSEQ multiplex PCR; TCRdb lists only in-frame clones, some missing. The table includes 350,000 to 450,000 clones, 80% to 95% detected once. Sequencing input: PBMCs or T cells enriched from blood (not recorded which). The receptors were gathered from a woman aged 40 to 50 who had been exposed to COVID-19.

The chain uses TRBV6-4 and TRBJ1-5; D gene uncertain. V shed 5 bases and J shed 4 bases, with 21 bases lying between them. The germline V gene has CDR1 MRHNA and CDR2 SNTAGT. This CDR3 spans 17 amino acids. CDR3 region: CASSPPPTRADNQPQHF. The CDR3 DNA follows: TGTGCCAGCAGTCCACCTCCGACGCGGGCTGATAATCAGCCCCAGCATTTT.

CDR3 DNA: TGTGCCAGCTCACCCGACGGGACATTCCCTGGAAACACCATATATTTT. This encodes CASSPDGTFPGNTIYF. The J gene is TRBJ1-3, the V gene TRBV18; tentative D call: TRBD1 (6 bases). V lost 3 bases to trimming and J lost 2 bases, with 14 bases between them. This CDR3 spans 16 amino acids. The germline gives CDR1 KGHSH, CDR2 LQKENI.

The chain uses TRBV6-5 and TRBJ1-3; D is perhaps TRBD1 (5 bases). Germline CDR1 reads MNHEY; CDR2 reads SVGAGI. The CDR3 spans 16 residues. V was trimmed by 2 bases and J by 0 bases, leaving 11 bases between them. The CDR3 loop is CASSYGAPNSGNTIYF. CDR3 bases: TGTGCCAGCAGTTACGGGGCACCCAACTCTGGAAACACCATATATTTT.

This sequence joins TRBV29-1 and TRBJ1-1, with 9 bases matching TRBD1. The CDR3 sequence is 14 residues long. Germline trimming cut 7 bases from V and 4 bases from J; bases unmatched to any gene: 10. Germline loops: CDR1 SQVTM, CDR2 ANQGSEA. The CDR3 nucleotides read TGCAGCGCCGGCCCGACAGGGGGAAGCACTGAAGCTTTCTTT. This translates into CSAGPTGGSTEAFF.

In its sample, this clone was seen a few times. The gene calls are TRBV5-1 and TRBJ1-2, with TRBD1 matching 9 bases. The CDR3 length is 15 residues. Germline V CDR1 and CDR2: SGHRS, YFSETQ. Trimming at V came to 4 bases and at J to 3 bases, leaving 7 bases not matched to a gene. The CDR3 region is CASSLRTGADYGYTF. DNA of the CDR3: TGCGCCAGCAGCCTTAGGACAGGGGCGGACTATGGCTACACCTTC.

In the case of this clone: A much larger clone differs by one base, so this may be a read error. The chain recombines TRBV5-6 with TRBJ1-5; possible D gene TRBD1, 6 bases. This CDR3 has 12 residues. The V end lost 4 bases, the J end lost 4 bases, and 6 bases lay between the germline ends. CDR1 and CDR2 (germline): SGHDT, YYEEEE. As DNA, the CDR3 is TGTGCCAGCAGCCAGGGGAATCAGCCCCAGCATTTT. It yields the protein CASSQGNQPQHF. Looking up the rest from reference TRBV5-6 and TRBJ1-5 gives the full variable domain: DAGVTQSPTHLIKTRGQQVTLRCSPKSGHDTVSWYQQALGQGPQFIFQYYEEEERQRGNFPDRFSGHQFPNYSSELNVNALLLGDSALYLCASSQGNQPQHFGDGTRLSIL.

The chain links TRBV5-8 to TRBJ1-2; 8 positions match TRBD1. V shed 5 bases, J shed 4 bases, and the junction held 1 base outside the gene matches. Germline values: CDR1 SGHTS, CDR2 YDEGEE. The CDR3 has 12 amino acids. CDR3 coding DNA: TGTGCCAGCAGAACAGGGGGCTATGGCTACACCTTC. Protein: CASRTGGYGYTF.

The chain is built from TRBV7-2 and TRBJ1-2, with D perhaps matching TRBD1 (6 bases). The CDR3 extends over 13 amino acids. Trimming shortened V by 5 bases and J by 4 bases, and 11 bases separated the two germline ends. Germline CDR1 reads SGHTA; CDR2 reads FQGNSA. The CDR3 loop reads CASSKDRTYGYTF. The DNA of the CDR3 is TGTGCCAGCAGCAAGGACAGAACCTATGGCTACACCTTC.

The rearrangement joins TRBV5-4 to TRBJ2-6; D is unclear. The CDR3 spans 15 residues. The V end was cut by 2 bases, the J end by 2 bases, with 8 bases between. Germline V CDR1 and CDR2: SGHNT, YYREEE (reference sequence). As DNA, the CDR3 is TGTGCCAGCAGCTTCCCGGAGCCTGGGGCCAACGTCCTGACTTTC. Amino acid sequence: CASSFPEPGANVLTF.

This clone was seen once. CDR3 residues: CASSAGQGRGNTIYF. The CDR3 DNA reads as TGTGCCAGCAGTGCTGGACAGGGAAGAGGGAACACCATATATTTT. The chain employs TRBV2 and TRBJ1-3, with TRBD1 matching 8 bases. The junction had 9 bases not matched to a gene; V was cut back by 4 bases and J by 7 bases. The CDR3 totals 15 residues. The V gene's germline CDR1 is SNHLY and CDR2 FYNNEI.

The chain uses TRBV19 and TRBJ1-2; 8 positions match TRBD1. V lost 5 bases and J lost 5; bases outside the gene matches: 7. Germline values: CDR1 LNHDA, CDR2 SQIVND (reference sequence). The CDR3 spans 14 residues. DNA of the CDR3: TGTGCCAGTAGTGCCGGACAGGGAAAATATGGCTACACCTTC. Its translation is CASSAGQGKYGYTF. The full variable domain, with the rest looked up from reference TRBV19 and TRBJ1-2, is DGGITQSPKYLFRKEGQNVTLSCEQNLNHDAMYWYRQDPGQGLRLIYYSQIVNDFQKGDIAEGYSVSREKKESFPLTVTSAQKNPTAFYLCASSAGQGKYGYTFGSGTRLTVV.

This clone has just one count. The chain has TRBV2 and TRBJ1-2, with 8 positions matching TRBD1. The V segment lost 6 bases and the J segment 5 bases; nucleotides outside the gene matches: 11. The CDR3 length is 15 residues. Germline V lookup: CDR1 SNHLY, CDR2 FYNNEI. This chain's CDR3 is CASSLNRDRTYGYTF. Here the CDR3 DNA reads TGTGCCAGCAGCCTCAACCGGGACAGGACATATGGCTACACCTTC.

The V gene is TRBV19, the J gene TRBJ1-1; 7 bases agree with TRBD1. The germline CDR1 and CDR2 sequences are LNHDA and SQIVND (reference sequence). The CDR3 extends over 13 amino acids. V shed 11 bases and J 4 bases; nucleotides not matched to a gene: 10. The CDR3, as DNA: TGTGCCTGTAATAGACAGGGCGCCACTGAAGCTTTCTTT. This sequence encodes CACNRQGATEAFF. Filled out from reference TRBV19 and TRBJ1-1, the complete variable domain reads DGGITQSPKYLFRKEGQNVTLSCEQNLNHDAMYWYRQDPGQGLRLIYYSQIVNDFQKGDIAEGYSVSREKKESFPLTVTSAQKNPTAFYLCACNRQGATEAFFGQGTRLTVV.

The V and J genes are TRBV24-1 and TRBJ2-1, with 9 nucleotides matching TRBD2. Trimming took 6 bases from V and 9 from J; bases not matched to a gene: 11. CDR3 length: 15 residues. Germline V lookup: CDR1 KGHDR, CDR2 SFDVKD. CDR3 bases: TGTGCCACCAGTCAAGCGGGAGGCACGGGAGGTGAGCAGTTCTTC. Residues: CATSQAGGTGGEQFF.

Only one count was recorded for this clone. J is TRBJ1-3 and V is TRBV11-3, with unresolved D. Germline CDR1 and CDR2: SGHNT and YENEEA. The CDR3 covers 15 residues. V was shortened by 1 base and J by 0 bases, with 7 bases between the two germline ends. As DNA, the CDR3 is TGTGCCAGCAGCTTAGGGGCTGGCTCTGGAAACACCATATATTTT. Protein sequence: CASSLGAGSGNTIYF.

V gene TRBV7-8 combines with J gene TRBJ1-6; D gene uncertain. This CDR3 contains 13 residues. V shed 6 bases and J shed 10 bases, with 13 bases lying between them. Germline V CDR1 and CDR2: SGHVS, FQNEAQ. This CDR3 is CASREGDPSPLHF. The CDR3 DNA reads TGTGCCAGCAGGGAGGGAGACCCCTCACCCCTCCACTTT.

The rearrangement uses TRBV18 and TRBJ2-7, with D possibly TRBD1 on 6 matching bases. This CDR3 is 15 amino acids long. V lost 6 bases to trimming and J lost 1 base, with 16 bases between them. Germline V CDR1 and CDR2: KGHSH, LQKENI. As DNA, the CDR3 is TGTGCCAGCTCCCCCTCACCCACAGGGTCCTACGAGCAGTACTTC. Protein product: CASSPSPTGSYEQYF.

The rearrangement joins TRBV7-2 to TRBJ1-2, with 11 nucleotides matching TRBD1. The CDR3 has 17 residues. The junction had 13 bases not matched to a gene; V was cut back by 5 bases and J by 5 bases. Germline V CDR1 and CDR2: SGHTA, FQGNSA. For the CDR3, the DNA is TGTGCCAGCAGCGGACAGGACAGGGGGCTAACTGAATATGGCTACACCTTC. The encoded protein is CASSGQDRGLTEYGYTF.

V is TRBV3-1 (or the pseudogene TRBV3-2) and J is TRBJ1-2; D not certain. V gave up 7 bases and J gave up 2 bases, with 8 bases separating them. Per germline, CDR1 LGHDT and CDR2 YNNKEL (reference sequence). The CDR3 has 12 amino acids. The CDR3 spells CASKVGNYGYTF. The DNA for the CDR3 is TGTGCCAGCAAGGTCGGGAACTATGGCTACACCTTC.

The chain recombines TRBV6-5 with TRBJ1-1; D might be TRBD1 (5 bases). The CDR3 runs to 13 residues. The germline CDR1 and CDR2 sequences are MNHEY and SVGAGI. V lost 6 bases to trimming and J lost 2 bases, with 10 bases between them. CDR3 protein: CASSPGYNTEAFF. The CDR3 DNA is TGTGCCAGCAGCCCAGGGTATAACACTGAAGCTTTCTTT.

The rearrangement uses TRBV6-5 and TRBJ2-7, with D hard to call. Looked up from germline, CDR1 is MNHEY and CDR2 is SVGAGI. There are 11 residues in the CDR3. V was trimmed by 0 bases and J by 12 bases, leaving 9 bases between them. CDR3 in amino acids: CASSYSRKVYF. In DNA, the CDR3 is TGTGCCAGCAGTTACTCGCGGAAGGTGTACTTC.

The CDR3 is CASSSLSGGENTEAFF. The CDR3 region has the DNA TGTGCCAGCAGCTCCCTTTCCGGGGGGGAGAACACTGAAGCTTTCTTT. The rearrangement joins TRBV7-6 to TRBJ1-1, with a possible D match to TRBD1 (5 bases). Germline CDR1 is SGHVS and CDR2 is FNYEAQ. The CDR3 runs 16 residues. Trimming removed 4 bases from V and 1 base from J, with 16 bases in between.

The chain employs TRBV7-9 and TRBJ1-2, with unresolved D. Trimming cost V 5 bases and J 5 bases, with 15 bases left between them. The CDR3 covers 14 residues. The germline gives CDR1 SEHNR, CDR2 FQNEAQ (reference sequence). The CDR3 loop reads CASSPEVDGYGYTF. In nucleotides, the CDR3 is TGTGCCAGCAGCCCCGAGGTAGATGGATATGGCTACACCTTC. Complete variable domain (other parts from reference TRBV7-9 and TRBJ1-2): DTGVSQNPRHKITKRGQNVTFRCDPISEHNRLYWYRQTLGQGPEFLTYFQNEAQLEKSRLLSDRFSAERPKGSFSTLEIQRTEQGDSAMYLCASSPEVDGYGYTFGSGTRLTVV.

This chain connects TRBV5-6 to TRBJ1-2, with TRBD1 identical over 8 bases. V dropped 0 bases and J dropped 6; count of bases not matched to a gene: 4. The CDR3 runs 14 residues. In germline, CDR1 is SGHDT, CDR2 YYEEEE. The CDR3, as DNA: TGTGCCAGCAGCTTGGGACAGGGGAGGGATGGCTACACCTTC. Translating gives CASSLGQGRDGYTF.

The chain joins TRBV7-2 to TRBJ1-3, with unresolved D. V shed 1 base and J shed 0 bases, with 19 bases lying between them. This CDR3 comprises 19 residues. Germline values: CDR1 SGHTA, CDR2 FQGNSA. DNA of the CDR3: TGTGCCAGCAGCTTAGTCCTTTCCCGGCCAACAGTCTCTGGAAACACCATATATTTT. This encodes CASSLVLSRPTVSGNTIYF.

The V and J genes are TRBV18 and TRBJ2-2; a weak D match, TRBD1 (6 bases). V lost 0 bases to trimming and J lost 4 bases, with 12 bases between them. This CDR3 has 16 amino acids. The V gene's germline CDR1 is KGHSH and CDR2 LQKENI. The CDR3: CASSPPQGLGTGELFF. The CDR3 DNA reads as TGTGCCAGCTCACCACCCCAGGGGCTCGGCACCGGGGAGCTGTTTTTT.

V usage is TRBV19 and J usage is TRBJ2-7, with TRBD1 matching 7 bases. V lost 6 bases, J lost 7 bases, and 12 bases stayed unmatched. The germline V gene has CDR1 LNHDA and CDR2 SQIVND (reference sequence). The CDR3 has 14 residues. The CDR3 DNA reads as TGTGCCAGTAGCGGGACAGACATCCGAGGGGAGCAGTACTTC. Translated, it gives CASSGTDIRGEQYF.

The chain combines TRBV11-2 with TRBJ2-7, with D tentatively TRBD1 (5 bases). Looked up from germline, CDR1 is SGHAT and CDR2 is FQNNGV. Deletions cut 4 bases from V and 0 bases from J, with 16 bases between. The CDR3 runs 16 residues. CDR3 DNA sequence: TGTGCCAGCAGCTCTATCTTGGGGCCGAGCTCCTACGAGCAGTACTTC. This sequence encodes CASSSILGPSSYEQYF.

The chain carries TRBV7-9 and TRBJ2-2, with TRBD1 matching 9 bases. The V and J ends lost 5 bases and 4 bases, in that order; junction bases with no gene match: 8. This CDR3 is built from 16 residues. Germline V gene sequence: CDR1 SEHNR, CDR2 FQNEAQ (reference sequence). As DNA, the CDR3 is TGTGCCAGCAGCCAACTGGGACAGGGTGGCACCGGGGAGCTGTTTTTT. Translating it yields CASSQLGQGGTGELFF.